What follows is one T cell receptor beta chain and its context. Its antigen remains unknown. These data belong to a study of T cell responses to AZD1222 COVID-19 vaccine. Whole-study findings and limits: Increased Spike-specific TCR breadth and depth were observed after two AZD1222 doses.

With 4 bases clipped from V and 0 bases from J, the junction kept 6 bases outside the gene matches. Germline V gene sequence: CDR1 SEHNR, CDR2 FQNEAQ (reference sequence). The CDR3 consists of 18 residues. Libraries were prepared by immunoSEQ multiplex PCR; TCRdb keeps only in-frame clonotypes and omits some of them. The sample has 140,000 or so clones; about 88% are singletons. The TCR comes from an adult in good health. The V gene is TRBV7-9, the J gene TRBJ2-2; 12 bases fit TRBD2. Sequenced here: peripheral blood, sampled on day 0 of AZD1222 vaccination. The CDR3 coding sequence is TGTGCCAGCAGCTCAGCAGGACTAGCGGGAACGAACACCGGGGAGCTGTTTTTT. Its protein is CASSSAGLAGTNTGELFF.